Each of the 27 T cell receptor beta chains below was sequenced from the same sample in a study of T-cell memory formation after mild COVID-19 (dated by TCRdb to the early 2020s). Libraries were built with 5' RACE. Sequencer: Illumina NovaSeq 6000. TCRdb reran the public reads through fastp at Q25 and MiXCR, keeping productive beta chains. Merged by CDR3 protein, the rows form single entries marked with the most common genes and DNA. The sample data list tens of thousands of distinct CDR3 sequences, and about 13% of these were observed just once. Of the sample, around 41% is held by the ten largest clones. Input material: PBMCs or a T cell subset sorted from them (not recorded which). The receptors shown here come from a man between 18 and 35 years old who had mild COVID-19 (a few samples of this study predate the infection). The sample titles of this study are shuffled in the database, so cell type and time point are left out; the donor was told from shared clones.

This chain joins TRBV13 and TRBJ2-2, with D unresolved. This CDR3 region has 14 residues. V was trimmed by 1 base and J by 6 bases, leaving 9 bases between them. Germline assignment: CDR1 PRHDT and CDR2 FYEKMQ (reference sequence). DNA for the CDR3: TGTGCCAGCAGCTTAGTTTCCAGCGCCGGGGAGCTGTTTTTT. Translation gives CASSLVSSAGELFF. The variable domain in full, completed from reference TRBV13 and TRBJ2-2, reads AAGVIQSPRHLIKEKRETATLKCYPIPRHDTVYWYQQGPGQDPQFLISFYEKMQSDKGSIPDRFSAQQFSDYHSELNMSSLELGDSALYFCASSLVSSAGELFFGEGSRLTVL.

This clonotype was counted between two and nine times. The V call is TRBV20-1, the J call TRBJ2-5; D gene unclear. Germline values: CDR1 DFQATT, CDR2 SNEGSKA (reference sequence). Trimming left V 6 bases short and J 5 bases short, with 7 bases between. The CDR3 contains 10 residues. This CDR3 is CSAIKETQYF. CDR3 coding DNA: TGCAGTGCCATCAAGGAGACCCAGTACTTC.

This clonotype was recorded many times. The J gene is TRBJ2-5, the V gene TRBV6-5; 10 nucleotides agree with TRBD1. V lost 0 bases and J lost 6; bases outside the gene matches: 4. CDR3 size: 15 residues. Germline V lookup: CDR1 MNHEY, CDR2 SVGAGI. The CDR3 here is CASSYSTGGGKTQYF. The CDR3 DNA sequence: TGTGCCAGCAGTTACTCGACAGGGGGCGGGAAGACCCAGTACTTC.

This clonotype was recorded a few times. The chain uses TRBV29-1 and TRBJ1-2; 11 bases fit TRBD1. The V gene end was trimmed by 4 bases and the J gene end by 8 bases; junction bases not matched to a gene: 6. The CDR3 is 13 amino acids. In germline, CDR1 is SQVTM, CDR2 ANQGSEA. The CDR3 reads CSVGGTGGEGYTF. The CDR3 DNA is TGCAGCGTTGGTGGGACAGGGGGTGAAGGCTACACCTTC. The whole variable domain, filled in from reference TRBV29-1 and TRBJ1-2, reads SAVISQKPSRDICQRGTSLTIQCQVDSQVTMMFWYRQQPGQSLTLIATANQGSEATYESGFVIDKFPISRPNLTFSTLTVSNMSPEDSSIYLCSVGGTGGEGYTFGSGTRLTVV.

V gene TRBV7-3 combines with J gene TRBJ2-1, with D perhaps being TRBD1 or TRBD2 (6 bases each). CDR3 length equals 16 residues. Germline assignment: CDR1 SGHTA and CDR2 FQGTGA. V lost 2 bases to trimming and J lost 2 bases, with 13 bases between them. The CDR3 DNA reads TGTGCCAGCAGCTTACTGTCGGGGGCCCCCTACAATGAGCAGTTCTTC. As protein: CASSLLSGAPYNEQFF.

This clonotype was counted only a few times. The chain is built from TRBV29-1 and TRBJ2-2, with 11 bases that match TRBD2. J gave up 7 bases and V 7 bases, and 8 bases lay outside the gene matches. Germline V gene lookup returns CDR1 SQVTM and CDR2 ANQGSEA. This CDR3 is built from 14 residues. The CDR3 loop is CSALAGGVSGELFF. The CDR3 DNA is TGCAGCGCTCTAGCGGGGGGTGTTAGCGGGGAGCTGTTTTTT.

This clonotype has a handful of counts. V is TRBV2 and J is TRBJ1-6; D remains ambiguous. The CDR3 is 14 residues long. The germline CDR1 and CDR2 sequences are SNHLY and FYNNEI. V lost 7 bases to trimming and J lost 8 bases, with 15 bases between them. CDR3 residues: CASNFRSGDSPLHF. For the CDR3, the DNA is TGTGCCAGCAATTTTAGGTCAGGCGATTCACCCCTCCACTTT.

This chain joins TRBV5-1 and TRBJ2-3; the D is unclear. CDR1 is SGHRS and CDR2 is YFSETQ in the germline V gene. V was clipped by 4 bases and J by 1 base, with 7 bases between them. This CDR3 is 13 amino acids long. The CDR3 DNA sequence: TGCGCCAGCAGCCCCGACCGCACAGATACGCAGTATTTT. Protein sequence: CASSPDRTDTQYF.

The gene calls are TRBV27 and TRBJ1-1; the D gene is possibly TRBD1 (6 bases). The CDR3 covers 14 residues. Germline V gives CDR1 MNHEY, CDR2 SMNVEV (reference sequence). With 3 bases removed from V and 3 bases from J, the gap between germline ends came to 11 bases. The CDR3: CASSFRGADTEAFF. CDR3 nucleotides: TGTGCCAGCAGTTTCCGGGGGGCGGACACTGAAGCTTTCTTT.

The chain couples TRBV6-5 to TRBJ1-1; possible D gene TRBD1, 5 bases. Germline CDR1 is MNHEY and CDR2 is SVGAGI. V dropped 1 base and J dropped 5 bases, with 8 bases sitting between them. CDR3 length: 13 amino acids. The CDR3 sequence is CASSYLGGTEAFF. The CDR3 coding sequence is TGTGCCAGCAGTTACTTGGGGGGGACTGAAGCTTTCTTT.

This clonotype was observed a few times. V is TRBV7-6 and J is TRBJ1-6; D gene ambiguous. The CDR3 is 14 amino acids. V shed 4 bases and J shed 7 bases, with 11 bases lying between them. CDR1 is SGHVS and CDR2 is FNYEAQ in the germline V gene. The CDR3 loop is CASSSGRANSPLHF. As DNA, the CDR3 is TGTGCCAGCAGCTCCGGACGGGCCAATTCACCCCTCCACTTT.

The chain combines TRBV20-1 with TRBJ1-2; D unresolved. Looked up from germline, CDR1 is DFQATT and CDR2 is SNEGSKA (reference sequence). CDR3 size: 10 residues. For the CDR3, the DNA is TGCAGGGCCCCCGGGGAGGGCTACACCTTC. Translating gives CRAPGEGYTF.

In its sample, this clonotype was seen a few times. The chain links TRBV7-9 to TRBJ2-7; 7 positions match TRBD2. Per the germline V gene, CDR1 is SEHNR and CDR2 is FQNEAQ (reference sequence). Trimming cost V 5 bases and J 2 bases; bases outside gene matches: 9. This CDR3 comprises 15 residues. The CDR3 region is CASSPGGVKTYEQYF. CDR3 nucleotide sequence: TGTGCCAGCAGCCCTGGGGGGGTAAAAACCTACGAGCAGTACTTC.

CDR3 coding DNA: TGTGCCAGCAGCTCCGTTCCAGCGGGGGGTTACAATGAGCAGTTCTTC. Its protein is CASSSVPAGGYNEQFF. The chain links TRBV7-3 to TRBJ2-1; 9 bases agree with TRBD2. The germline gives CDR1 SGHTA, CDR2 FQGTGA. V shed 4 bases, J shed 4 bases, and the junction held 8 bases outside the gene matches. The CDR3 totals 16 residues. The whole variable domain, remainder taken from reference TRBV7-3 and TRBJ2-1, is GAGVSQTPSNKVTEKGKYVELRCDPISGHTALYWYRQSLGQGPEFLIYFQGTGAADDSGLPNDRFFAVRPEGSVSTLKIQRTERGDSAVYLCASSSVPAGGYNEQFFGPGTRLTVL.

The gene calls are TRBV6-5 and TRBJ2-1; D possibly uses TRBD1 or TRBD2 (6 bases each). Germline lookup yields CDR1 MNHEY and CDR2 SVGAGI. Deletions cut 2 bases from V and 9 bases from J, with 14 bases between. This CDR3 has 14 residues. CDR3 protein: CASSYSTGAGEQFF. The CDR3 DNA sequence: TGTGCCAGCAGTTACAGCACGGGGGCGGGTGAGCAGTTCTTC.

This clonotype occurred a few times. The rearrangement joins TRBV6-5 to TRBJ2-2; D possibly uses TRBD1 or TRBD2 (5 bases each). Per germline, CDR1 MNHEY and CDR2 SVGAGI. The ends were cut back, 4 bases at V and 4 bases at J, with 7 bases in the middle. The CDR3 covers 13 residues. Here the CDR3 DNA reads TGTGCCAGCAGTTGGGACGCCACCGGGGAGCTGTTTTTT. Its translation: CASSWDATGELFF.

This CDR3 is CASSLAFSYEQYF. As DNA, the CDR3 is TGTGCCAGCAGTTTAGCCTTCTCCTACGAGCAGTACTTC. The chain links TRBV27 to TRBJ2-7; D gene unclear. CDR1 MNHEY and CDR2 SMNVEV come from the germline V gene (reference sequence). V gave up 2 bases and J gave up 0 bases, with 5 bases separating them. CDR3 length: 13 amino acids.

This clonotype was detected a few times. The chain links TRBV20-1 to TRBJ2-7; D unclear. The CDR3 consists of 14 residues. Per germline, CDR1 DFQATT and CDR2 SNEGSKA (reference sequence). Between the trimmed V and J ends, which lost 4 bases and 3 bases, there was a span of 16 bases. CDR3 DNA sequence: TGCAGTGCTAAAGAGAAATCCACGGTCTACGAGCAGTACGTC. It codes for CSAKEKSTVYEQYV.

The table lists this clonotype with a few counts. The J gene is TRBJ1-1, the V gene TRBV7-2; maybe TRBD1 (5 bases). V was cut by 5 bases and J by 3 bases, with 13 bases left in between. The CDR3 spans 14 residues. The germline gives CDR1 SGHTA, CDR2 FQGNSA. The CDR3 reads CASSPYGGDTEAFF. Here the CDR3 DNA reads TGTGCCAGCAGCCCCTACGGGGGGGACACTGAAGCTTTCTTT.

J is TRBJ2-7 and V is TRBV5-1; 9 bases agree with TRBD1. J was trimmed by 1 base and V by 0 bases; bases with no gene match: 5. This CDR3 is 16 amino acids long. Germline V lookup: CDR1 SGHRS, CDR2 YFSETQ. The CDR3 DNA is TGCGCCAGCAGCTTGGTGGGACAGGGTCGATCCTACGAGCAGTACTTC. It yields the protein CASSLVGQGRSYEQYF.

The rearrangement joins TRBV7-9 to TRBJ2-7; 10 bases are a match to TRBD2. Germline V gives CDR1 SEHNR, CDR2 FQNEAQ (reference sequence). V lost 1 base to trimming and J lost 6 bases; unmatched junction nucleotides: 6. There are 15 residues in the CDR3. This CDR3 reads CASSLGPSGSGEQYF. CDR3 nucleotides: TGTGCCAGCAGCTTAGGACCTAGCGGGAGTGGCGAGCAGTACTTC.

The chain has TRBV6-2 or TRBV6-3 and TRBJ2-2; TRBD1 or TRBD2 may be the D gene (5 bases each). Germline-derived CDR1 and CDR2 are MNHEY and SVGEGT. The CDR3 has 14 amino acids. V lost 6 bases to trimming and J lost 2 bases, with 10 bases between them. The CDR3 here is CASSRDGNTGELFF. In DNA, the CDR3 is TGTGCCAGCAGCCGGGACGGAAACACCGGGGAGCTGTTTTTT.

This clonotype has more than one count but fewer than ten. The chain is built from TRBV7-9 and TRBJ2-1; D is unclear. CDR3 size: 13 residues. The germline V gene encodes CDR1 SEHNR and CDR2 FQNEAQ (reference sequence). Trimming cost V 8 bases and J 5 bases, with 13 bases left between them. The CDR3 DNA reads as TGTGCCAGCCGAGCAGCTGCCCACAATGAGCAGTTCTTC. It yields the protein CASRAAAHNEQFF.

The gene calls are TRBV11-1 and TRBJ2-1; 13 bases map to TRBD2. Looked up from germline, CDR1 is SGHAT and CDR2 is FQDESV (reference sequence). Trimming at V came to 5 bases and at J to 1 base, leaving 11 bases not matched to a gene. The CDR3 covers 19 residues. Written as DNA, the CDR3 is TGTGCCAGCAGCGAGGGGGGACTAGCGGGACTGGTATCCTACAATGAGCAGTTCTTC. This encodes CASSEGGLAGLVSYNEQFF.

This clonotype was found a few times. The chain employs TRBV7-9 and TRBJ2-7; D is possibly TRBD2 (6 bases). Trimming took off 6 bases at V and 0 bases at J, with 15 bases between the two ends. The CDR3 sequence is 15 residues long. CDR1 SEHNR and CDR2 FQNEAQ come from the germline V gene (reference sequence). DNA of the CDR3: TGTGCCAGCAGTCCCCCCCGGGGGATCTCCTACGAGCAGTACTTC. Translating gives CASSPPRGISYEQYF.

The chain employs TRBV20-1 and TRBJ2-1; TRBD2 matches at 9 bases. The V gene end was trimmed by 5 bases and the J gene end by 2 bases; junction bases not matched to a gene: 4. Looked up from germline, CDR1 is DFQATT and CDR2 is SNEGSKA (reference sequence). This CDR3 spans 14 amino acids. In nucleotides, the CDR3 is TGCAGTGCTCTAGCGGGGCAAACCTACAATGAGCAGTTCTTC. Translating it yields CSALAGQTYNEQFF.

This rearrangement joins TRBV12-3 or TRBV12-4 to TRBJ1-5, with D possibly TRBD1 on 5 matching bases. This CDR3 has 12 amino acids. V was cut by 6 bases and J by 12 bases, with 15 bases left in between. The CDR3 here is CASRQDPLHQHF. The DNA for the CDR3 is TGTGCCAGCAGACAGGACCCCCTTCACCAGCATTTT.